This T cell receptor (beta chain) was observed in a study of blood T cell repertoires in COVID-19 (dated by TCRdb to the early 2020s). Some background on the complete study: Samples from collaborators originated in the United States, Italy and Spain and spanned both the acute and convalescent phases of COVID-19. Where available, HLA class I and class II types were taken from metadata supplied by the sample provider and were not determined by assay-based typing. A de-identified subject ID, COVID-19 status, age in years and sex were almost always included in the sample metadata. Subjects who had been exposed to COVID-19, were actively infected with it, or had recovered from it provided the deeply sampled blood TCRbeta repertoires that made up the dataset. A freely available public database, intended as a resource for researchers studying the immune response to SARS-CoV-2, is where the repertoires were released. Samples came from the ongoing ImmuneRACE study (first 160 participants) plus 1,254 subjects from 6 global collaborators. The material from the prospective study consisted of cDNA or gDNA derived from T cells, B-cell-depleted T cells, or PBMCs. What the study reported, not specific to this receptor: The amount of clinical and demographic metadata varied by source and participant and was provided uncurated.

The collaborating institutions used their own protocols to collect whole blood in K2EDTA tubes. For TCRbeta analysis, collaborators shipped samples in one of three forms: frozen whole blood, isolated PBMCs, or DNA extracted from either of those sample types. From V the trimming removes 1 base and from J it removes 7 bases, while the gene matches leave 4 bases of the junction unaccounted for. The germline V gene provides CDR1 SGHRS and CDR2 YFSETQ. The CDR3, cysteine through phenylalanine, is 15 amino acids long. The CDR3 DNA has 45 bases and is translated from base 1. As for this clone: Its antigen target is currently unknown. Base quality data are lacking; no much larger clone is found one base away.

TCRbeta CDR3 regions were amplified from genomic DNA using the immunoSEQ Assay, a bias-controlled multiplex PCR. Concerning the study's data processing: The number of nucleated cells in each sample was estimated from the amplification of reference gene primers within the assay. To quantify the absolute abundance of each unique TCRbeta CDR3 rearrangement, sequence reads were collapsed and filtered. For each sample, productive Simpson clonality was calculated as the square root of Simpson's diversity index over productive rearrangements. The immuneACCESS repertoire file appears here via TCRdb, limited to in-frame rearrangements. These files lack a portion of the clones; in checked studies, under half of the deficit traces to unresolved V genes, and the cause of the others is not known. V, J and clone size are those of that table, while D and trimming were read from the DNA. Here the sample has about 200,000 clones; around three quarters occur a single time. The ten largest make up 5.5% of the sample.

The TCR originated in a woman between 70 and 85 years old with acute or convalescent COVID-19. Sequencing was carried out using peripheral blood. The rearrangement joined TRBV5-1 to TRBJ2-1, and TRBD2 aligns with 11 junction nucleotides. The DNA is TGCGCCAGCAGCTTGTTAGCGGGAGGGGGAAATGAGCAGTTCTTC. This is translated as CASSLLAGGGNEQFF.